What follows are 32 T cell receptor beta chains derived from one specimen sequenced in a study of beta chain features in type 1 diabetes. Study-level points and caveats: TCRB CDR3 length was moderately but significantly reduced in all four CD4+ subsets of Type 1 diabetes patients.

Sequencing targeted expressed TCRB transcripts, as all isolated RNA had been reverse transcribed. Here immunoSEQ multiplex PCR was the method, and the copy in TCRdb shows in-frame clones only, minus some. The sample consists of hundreds of thousands of clones, over 11% of them appearing once. Their specific antigens are unknown. Sample: naive CD4+ T cells from blood. Source of these receptors: a man aged 18 to 29 with type 1 diabetes.

The gene calls are TRBV7-9 and TRBJ2-4; 11 nucleotides agree with TRBD2. V trimming: 2 bases; J trimming: 3 bases; junction bases outside the gene matches: 3. Germline V CDR1 and CDR2: SEHNR, FQNEAQ (reference sequence). The CDR3 totals 16 residues. The CDR3 sequence is CASSLRLAGGKNIQYF. CDR3 DNA: TGTGCCAGCAGCTTAAGGCTAGCGGGAGGCAAAAACATTCAGTACTTC.

This clone has more than one count but fewer than ten. This sequence joins TRBV11-1 and TRBJ2-7, with TRBD1 as a possible D gene (6 bases). This CDR3 is built from 15 residues. Looked up from germline, CDR1 is SGHAT and CDR2 is FQDESV (reference sequence). Trimming left V 6 bases short and J 1 base short, with 16 bases between. The CDR3 region is CASSSTGFLSYEQYF. The CDR3 DNA reads TGTGCCAGCAGTTCAACAGGGTTCTTGTCCTACGAGCAGTACTTC.

This chain links TRBV14 with TRBJ2-2; D gene unclear. The length of the CDR3 is 14 residues. The V gene's germline CDR1 is SGHDN and CDR2 FVKESK. V was shortened by 1 base and J by 0 bases, with 3 bases between the two germline ends. CDR3 DNA sequence: TGTGCCAGCAGCCAAGCCCCGAACACCGGGGAGCTGTTTTTT. This gives the protein CASSQAPNTGELFF.

This clone was seen a few times. The V call is TRBV7-2, the J call TRBJ2-7; D uncertain. V lost 2 bases and J 0 bases, leaving 11 bases between the germline ends. Germline-derived CDR1 and CDR2 are SGHTA and FQGNSA. The CDR3 has 15 amino acids. The CDR3 reads CASSLPGDLSYEQYF. Here the CDR3 DNA reads TGTGCCAGCAGCTTACCCGGTGACCTCTCCTACGAGCAGTACTTC.

The J gene is TRBJ2-1, the V gene TRBV6-1; a weak D match, TRBD2 (5 bases). Germline CDR1 MNHNS, CDR2 SASEGT. V lost 6 bases and J 4 bases, leaving 10 bases between the germline ends. The CDR3 covers 13 residues. The CDR3 nucleotides read TGTGCCAGCAGGGCGGACTCTTACAATGAGCAGTTCTTC. Translated, it gives CASRADSYNEQFF.

The sample holds a few counts of this clone. The J gene is TRBJ1-4, the V gene TRBV9, with D unclear. The germline V gene has CDR1 SGDLS and CDR2 YYNGEE. This CDR3 comprises 15 residues. The V gene lost 4 bases and the J gene lost 4 bases, with 14 bases spanning the gap. The CDR3, as DNA: TGTGCCAGCAGCTCCGGGCTTGGGAGTAATGAAAAACTGTTTTTT. Translation: CASSSGLGSNEKLFF.

This clone has only a few counts. The rearrangement links TRBV7-2 to TRBJ1-5; 7 bases line up with TRBD1. V dropped 5 bases and J dropped 1; count of bases not matched to a gene: 2. Germline loops: CDR1 SGHTA, CDR2 FQGNSA. This CDR3 contains 14 residues. The CDR3 nucleotides are TGTGCCAGCAGCGTGGACAGGAGCAATCAGCCCCAGCATTTT. Translating gives CASSVDRSNQPQHF. The variable domain in full, completed from reference TRBV7-2 and TRBJ1-5, reads GAGVSQSPSNKVTEKGKDVELRCDPISGHTALYWYRQSLGQGLEFLIYFQGNSAPDKSGLPSDRFSAERTGGSVSTLTIQRTQQEDSAVYLCASSVDRSNQPQHFGDGTRLSIL.

The chain carries TRBV4-2 and TRBJ1-4; 9 positions match TRBD1. The CDR3 is 17 residues long. After removal of 3 bases from V and 0 bases from J, the junction contained 5 bases not matched to a gene. Germline CDR1 LGHNA, CDR2 YNFKEQ. CDR3 in DNA: TGTGCCAGCAGCCAGGGACAGGGTTTCACAACTAATGAAAAACTGTTTTTT. It encodes CASSQGQGFTTNEKLFF.

The chain carries TRBV25-1 and TRBJ1-6; D is possibly TRBD1 (6 bases). Between the trimmed V and J ends, which lost 0 bases and 5 bases, there was a span of 14 bases. The CDR3 covers 17 residues. Germline CDR1 reads MGHDK; CDR2 reads SYGVNS. The CDR3, as DNA: TGTGCCAGCAGTGAATACTCCCACAGGGCGGATAATTCACCCCTCCACTTT. It specifies CASSEYSHRADNSPLHF.

The chain links TRBV7-9 to TRBJ2-1; 10 bases map to TRBD2. CDR1 is SEHNR, CDR2 FQNEAQ, per germline (reference sequence). J was trimmed by 6 bases and V by 3 bases; bases with no gene match: 8. The CDR3 is 16 amino acids. The CDR3 loop reads CASSLLGLAEGNEQFF. The DNA of the CDR3 is TGTGCCAGCAGCTTGCTTGGACTAGCGGAAGGCAATGAGCAGTTCTTC.

This clone was detected a few times. This chain connects TRBV7-2 to TRBJ2-1, with unresolved D. This CDR3 has 15 amino acids. Trimming took off 1 base at V and 4 bases at J, with 11 bases between the two ends. In germline, CDR1 is SGHTA, CDR2 FQGNSA. CDR3 DNA sequence: TGTGCCAGCAGCTTAGGGGTCAGTACGTACAATGAGCAGTTCTTC. It encodes CASSLGVSTYNEQFF.

A few counts support this clone. The genes are TRBV25-1 and TRBJ1-5; no definite D call. The V gene lost 1 base and the J gene lost 0 bases, with 4 bases spanning the gap. The CDR3 sequence is 14 residues long. CDR1 and CDR2 from the germline V gene are MGHDK and SYGVNS. The CDR3 nucleotides are TGTGCCAGCAGTGAATTCGGTAGCAATCAGCCCCAGCATTTT. It encodes CASSEFGSNQPQHF.

This clone has a handful of counts. This chain connects TRBV4-2 to TRBJ1-5; TRBD1 is a possible D gene (5 bases). The CDR3 contains 16 residues. Germline V gene lookup returns CDR1 LGHNA and CDR2 YNFKEQ. V lost 0 bases, J lost 3 bases, and 12 bases lay in between. The DNA of the CDR3 is TGTGCCAGCAGCCAAGAAGAGGGGCCCTACAATCAGCCCCAGCATTTT. It translates to CASSQEEGPYNQPQHF.

The CDR3 nucleotides read TGTGCCAGCACCGATGCCGTGAGGGGTAACTATGGCTACACCTTC. As protein: CASTDAVRGNYGYTF. This chain connects TRBV28 to TRBJ1-2; possible D gene TRBD1, 5 bases. The ends were cut back, 7 bases at V and 1 base at J, with 16 bases in the middle. CDR1 and CDR2 from the germline V gene are MDHEN and SYDVKM. CDR3 length: 15 amino acids.

The gene calls are TRBV5-1 and TRBJ2-7; 12 bases are a match to TRBD2. The ends lost 4 bases at V and 5 bases at J; junction bases unmatched: 4. The CDR3 is made up of 14 amino acids. CDR1 and CDR2 from the germline V gene are SGHRS and YFSETQ. As DNA, the CDR3 is TGCGCCAGCAGCCGACTAGCGGGAGCGGACGAGCAGTACTTC. Translation: CASSRLAGADEQYF. Based on the CDR3 plus reference TRBV5-1 and TRBJ2-7, the full variable domain is KAGVTQTPRYLIKTRGQQVTLSCSPISGHRSVSWYQQTPGQGLQFLFEYFSETQRNKGNFPGRFSGRQFSNSRSEMNVSTLELGDSALYLCASSRLAGADEQYFGPGTRLTVT.

This clone was found a few times. The rearrangement joins TRBV9 to TRBJ1-6; TRBD1 is a possible D gene (5 bases). The CDR3 extends over 15 amino acids. Germline V gene lookup returns CDR1 SGDLS and CDR2 YYNGEE. V was clipped by 3 bases and J by 7 bases, with 14 bases between them. CDR3 in DNA: TGTGCCAGCAGCGCCAGGGTTTTGGGGAATTCACCCCTCCACTTT. Protein: CASSARVLGNSPLHF.

The chain carries TRBV6-5 and TRBJ2-5, with 9 bases identical to TRBD2. CDR3 length: 15 residues. After removal of 2 bases from V and 5 bases from J, the junction contained 6 bases not matched to a gene. The germline CDR1 and CDR2 sequences are MNHEY and SVGAGI. As DNA, the CDR3 is TGTGCCAGCAGTTACGGGCTAGCGGGATACGAGACCCAGTACTTC. It encodes CASSYGLAGYETQYF.

This clone was seen only a few times. The chain links TRBV27 to TRBJ1-1, with D hard to call. The germline V gene encodes CDR1 MNHEY and CDR2 SMNVEV (reference sequence). V lost 7 bases and J lost 7, with 7 bases in between. This CDR3 is 10 amino acids long. The CDR3 nucleotides are TGTGCCAGCAATTCGAATGAAGCTTTCTTT. Its protein product is CASNSNEAFF.

V is TRBV5-1 and J is TRBJ2-1; TRBD2 matches 11 bases. The V segment lost 6 bases and the J segment 16 bases; nucleotides outside the gene matches: 12. Germline values: CDR1 SGHRS, CDR2 YFSETQ. The CDR3 loop spans 13 amino acids. The CDR3 here is CASTGSGTSGSFF. The CDR3 nucleotides are TGCGCCAGCACCGGATCCGGGACTAGCGGTTCTTTCTTC.

The chain joins TRBV7-2 to TRBJ1-5, with D possibly TRBD1 on 5 matching bases. This CDR3 has 12 residues. Germline CDR1 SGHTA, CDR2 FQGNSA. V lost 5 bases, J lost 7 bases, and 9 bases lay in between. For the CDR3, the DNA is TGTGCCAGCAGCCAGGGTTGGCAGCCCCAGCATTTT. Protein: CASSQGWQPQHF.

This clone was recorded a few times. The chain uses TRBV10-3 and TRBJ1-2; 11 bases align to TRBD1. J gave up 4 bases and V 0 bases, and 4 bases lay outside the gene matches. The CDR3 covers 16 residues. Germline V gene lookup returns CDR1 ENHRY and CDR2 SYGVKD. The CDR3 sequence is CAISESGTGGGYGYTF. In nucleotides, the CDR3 is TGTGCCATCAGTGAGTCCGGGACAGGGGGAGGCTATGGCTACACCTTC.

In this sample, this clone turned up a few times. The chain joins TRBV29-1 to TRBJ2-3; tentatively, D is TRBD2 (5 bases). CDR1 is SQVTM and CDR2 is ANQGSEA in the germline V gene. CDR3 length: 17 amino acids. The V gene lost 1 base and the J gene lost 4 bases, with 21 bases spanning the gap. CDR3 sequence (DNA): TGCAGCGTTGAAGGCGACATCGTCCTGCCCGGGGCAGATACGCAGTATTTT. Translating it yields CSVEGDIVLPGADTQYF.

The rearrangement links TRBV4-2 to TRBJ1-1; D may be TRBD1 (5 bases). Trimming stripped 1 base from V and 7 bases from J, with 10 bases between. The CDR3 runs 13 residues. Germline V gene lookup returns CDR1 LGHNA and CDR2 YNFKEQ. The CDR3 reads CASSQATEYEAFF. CDR3 bases: TGTGCCAGCAGCCAAGCGACAGAGTATGAAGCTTTCTTT.

Only a few counts were recorded for this clone. The rearrangement joins TRBV9 to TRBJ2-1, with no clear D. The CDR3 consists of 15 residues. Germline V CDR1 and CDR2: SGDLS, YYNGEE. Trimming removed 0 bases at V and 4 bases at J, with 11 bases between. CDR3 sequence (DNA): TGTGCCAGCAGCGTAGGGCCAGCGTGGTACAATGAGCAGTTCTTC. Its translation is CASSVGPAWYNEQFF. Combining the CDR3 with reference TRBV9 and TRBJ2-1 gives the whole variable domain DSGVTQTPKHLITATGQRVTLRCSPRSGDLSVYWYQQSLDQGLQFLIQYYNGEERAKGNILERFSAQQFPDLHSELNLSSLELGDSALYFCASSVGPAWYNEQFFGPGTRLTVL.

The sample holds a few counts of this clone. The CDR3 here is CAISDTRGTSTDTQYF. The CDR3 nucleotides are TGTGCCATCAGTGATACGCGGGGGACTAGCACAGATACGCAGTATTTT. V gene TRBV10-3 combines with J gene TRBJ2-3; TRBD2 agrees at 7 bases. V trimming: 3 bases; J trimming: 0 bases; junction bases outside the gene matches: 6. CDR3 length: 16 residues. CDR1 and CDR2 (germline): ENHRY, SYGVKD.

Regarding this clone: Other DNA variants within this sample encode the same CDR3. J is TRBJ2-3 and V is TRBV9, with TRBD1 identical over 7 bases. The CDR3 extends over 15 amino acids. J lost 1 base, V lost 0 bases, and 2 bases had no gene match. Germline CDR1 SGDLS, CDR2 YYNGEE. The CDR3: CASSVGQGGTDTQYF. In nucleotides, the CDR3 is TGTGCCAGCAGCGTAGGACAGGGCGGCACAGATACGCAGTATTTT. Complete variable domain (other parts from reference TRBV9 and TRBJ2-3): DSGVTQTPKHLITATGQRVTLRCSPRSGDLSVYWYQQSLDQGLQFLIQYYNGEERAKGNILERFSAQQFPDLHSELNLSSLELGDSALYFCASSVGQGGTDTQYFGPGTRLTVL.

This clone was counted a few times. The sample holds other DNA sequences that translate to the same CDR3. The V call is TRBV10-3, the J call TRBJ2-5; weak D call: TRBD1 (6 bases). Germline V gene data show CDR1 as ENHRY and CDR2 as SYGVKD. This CDR3 contains 14 residues. Trimming left V 3 bases short and J 2 bases short, with 10 bases between. CDR3 DNA: TGTGCCATCAGTGATGGAACAGGGCAAGAGACCCAGTACTTC. Translated, it gives CAISDGTGQETQYF.

V and J are TRBV15 and TRBJ1-1; the D is unclear. Germline V lookup: CDR1 LNHNV, CDR2 YYDKDF (reference sequence). V was trimmed by 1 base and J by 0 bases, leaving 12 bases between them. The CDR3 covers 16 residues. The chain's CDR3 is CATSRGRAVMNTEAFF. DNA of the CDR3: TGTGCCACCAGCAGAGGACGGGCCGTAATGAACACTGAAGCTTTCTTT.

The chain is built from TRBV29-1 and TRBJ1-3; TRBD1 matches at 7 bases. Germline V lookup: CDR1 SQVTM, CDR2 ANQGSEA. CDR3 length equals 16 residues. The V gene end was trimmed by 4 bases and the J gene end by 0 bases; junction bases not matched to a gene: 9. The CDR3 protein is CSVGRDSSNSGNTIYF. The CDR3 coding sequence is TGCAGCGTTGGCCGGGACAGCTCCAACTCTGGAAACACCATATATTTT.

The chain carries TRBV4-1 and TRBJ2-3; TRBD2 is a possible D gene (7 bases). Germline-derived CDR1 and CDR2 are MGHRA and YSYEKL. V was clipped by 0 bases and J by 7 bases, with 14 bases between them. The CDR3 has 15 residues. This CDR3 reads CASSQDFGGLYTQYF. In DNA, the CDR3 is TGCGCCAGCAGCCAAGATTTCGGGGGGCTATATACGCAGTATTTT.

This clone occurred once. This rearrangement joins TRBV6-5 to TRBJ1-1; 7 bases agree with TRBD1. The germline CDR1 and CDR2 sequences are MNHEY and SVGAGI. The CDR3 has 15 amino acids. The J segment lost 5 bases and the V segment lost 6 bases, leaving 12 bases of the junction unmatched. The CDR3 DNA follows: TGTGCCAGCAGCAGGGACAGAAACCCGAGGACTGAAGCTTTCTTT. Protein product: CASSRDRNPRTEAFF.

V is TRBV2 and J is TRBJ2-5; 8 bases map to TRBD2. V gave up 1 base and J gave up 5 bases; unmatched junction bases: 6. The CDR3 loop spans 15 amino acids. The germline V gene encodes CDR1 SNHLY and CDR2 FYNNEI. As DNA, the CDR3 is TGTGCCAGCAGTGAAGGGCGGGAGGCGGTGGAGACCCAGTACTTC. Amino acid sequence: CASSEGREAVETQYF.